This T cell receptor (beta chain) was sequenced in a study of blood T cell repertoires in COVID-19. At the level of the study: Specimens from acute and convalescent COVID-19 originated in the United States, Italy and Spain. T cells, B-cell-depleted T cells, or PBMCs supplied cDNA or gDNA.

The V end lost 2 bases, the J end lost 10 bases, and 11 bases lay between the germline ends. Germline V gene sequence: CDR1 MNHEY, CDR2 SVGAGI. The CDR3 contains 12 residues. The repertoire was sequenced with immunoSEQ multiplex PCR; TCRdb's copy has only in-frame clones and lacks some. The data show tens of thousands of clones, with approximately 89% seen just once and approximately 2% held by the top ten. The specimen sequenced was peripheral blood. This TCR came from a man aged 45 to 65 with acute or convalescent COVID-19. This chain uses TRBV6-5 with TRBJ1-2; no definite D call. The CDR3 reads CASSYRRLDYTF. The DNA for the CDR3 is TGTGCCAGCAGTTACCGCAGGCTCGACTACACCTTC.